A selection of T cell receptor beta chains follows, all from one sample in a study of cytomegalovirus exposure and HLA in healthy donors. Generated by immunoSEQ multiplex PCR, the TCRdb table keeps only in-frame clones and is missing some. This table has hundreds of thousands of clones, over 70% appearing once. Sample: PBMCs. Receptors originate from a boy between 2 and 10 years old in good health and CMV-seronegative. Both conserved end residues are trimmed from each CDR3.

CDR3aa: ATSRDTPGQYEQY; v_gene: TRBV15
CDR3aa: SVGDSRTQH; v_gene: TRBV29-1
CDR3aa: SVEHGQGQAGDYSYT; v_gene: TRBV29-1
CDR3aa: ASSSGQDMGQPQH; v_gene: TRBV6-6
CDR3aa: ASSSNDGLAVASYNEQF; v_gene: TRBV5-4
CDR3aa: ASSERGLNTGELF; v_gene: TRBV6-1
CDR3aa: AWKGSMGPGELF; v_gene: TRBV30
CDR3aa: ASKRGYSGANVLT; v_gene: TRBV27
CDR3aa: ASSYQGTQPQH; v_gene: TRBV7-2
CDR3aa: ASSPSRGGHIPLLNTEAF; v_gene: TRBV9
CDR3aa: ASSYSIRGGEQY; v_gene: TRBV6-5
CDR3aa: ASSPGTSGNTGELF; v_gene: TRBV13
CDR3aa: ASGPNNEQF; v_gene: TRBV12-5
CDR3aa: AWRSDWDTEAF; v_gene: TRBV30
CDR3aa: ASSLGGTGNTEAF; v_gene: TRBV11-3
CDR3aa: ASSSDISAPLH; v_gene: TRBV7-3
CDR3aa: ASSPPTSGAYEQY; v_gene: TRBV4-2
CDR3aa: SVPGTSEQF; v_gene: TRBV29-1
CDR3aa: AWSTVAGVTGELF; v_gene: TRBV30
CDR3aa: ASSEGGRGNQPQH; v_gene: TRBV2
CDR3aa: ASSSEVGVNYGYT; v_gene: TRBV7-9
CDR3aa: ASSSQNQGLLQETQY; v_gene: TRBV5-5
CDR3aa: ASTQGVLRPQH; v_gene: TRBV19
CDR3aa: ASSRGDRTSGGAGETQY; v_gene: TRBV11-1
CDR3aa: ASSVGIANTGELF; v_gene: TRBV2
CDR3aa: ASSLKAGRAF; v_gene: TRBV28
CDR3aa: ASSQGSSSIEQY; v_gene: TRBV4-1
CDR3aa: ASLTAYEQY; v_gene: TRBV6-1
CDR3aa: AISETTGEDGYT; v_gene: TRBV10-3
CDR3aa: ASSTNRGNSYEQY; v_gene: TRBV6-6
CDR3aa: ASSLARVTGQGLGGYT; v_gene: TRBV7-8
CDR3aa: ASSPYRTGAIQETQY; v_gene: TRBV11-3
CDR3aa: ASSLGGHTNTGELF; v_gene: TRBV5-4
CDR3aa: AWTTGRQETQY; v_gene: TRBV30
CDR3aa: ASSSEGTFNYGYT; v_gene: TRBV18
CDR3aa: ASSSIGELAVTDTQY; v_gene: TRBV13
CDR3aa: ASSSQGNEQF; v_gene: TRBV7-6
CDR3aa: ASSVGGGPNTGELF; v_gene: TRBV9
CDR3aa: ASSWGVNTEAF; v_gene: TRBV5-6
CDR3aa: ASSQFGTSGYSTDTQY; v_gene: TRBV4-1
CDR3aa: ASSLGPSLAKNIQY; v_gene: TRBV7-8
CDR3aa: ASGPYSSTYGYT; v_gene: TRBV12-5
CDR3aa: ASSQVPDSYEQY; v_gene: TRBV4-1
CDR3aa: ASSPRLAGRNEQY; v_gene: TRBV27
CDR3aa: ASIPDRGFFRCSEQY; v_gene: TRBV5-6
CDR3aa: ASKEGLGEKLF; v_gene: TRBV11-2
CDR3aa: ASSRDRDEKLF; v_gene: TRBV19
CDR3aa: ASSEDRDSNTEAF; v_gene: TRBV25-1
CDR3aa: ASSESHRGREQY; v_gene: TRBV25-1
CDR3aa: AISDTGAGY; v_gene: TRBV10-3
CDR3aa: ASSFSLAVVSYNEQF; v_gene: TRBV5-8
CDR3aa: ASSVGPSGGATDTQY; v_gene: TRBV9